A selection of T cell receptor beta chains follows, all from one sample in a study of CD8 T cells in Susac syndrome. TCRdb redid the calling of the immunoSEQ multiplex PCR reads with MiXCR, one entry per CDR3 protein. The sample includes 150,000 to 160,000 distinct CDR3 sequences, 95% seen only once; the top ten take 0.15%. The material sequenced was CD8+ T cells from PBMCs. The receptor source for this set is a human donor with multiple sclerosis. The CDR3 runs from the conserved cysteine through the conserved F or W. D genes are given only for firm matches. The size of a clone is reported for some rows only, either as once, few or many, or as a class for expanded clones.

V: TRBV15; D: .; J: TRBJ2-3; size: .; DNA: TGTGCCACCAGCACACTGTCCCCGGTGGGCACAGATACGCAGTATTTT; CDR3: CATSTLSPVGTDTQYF
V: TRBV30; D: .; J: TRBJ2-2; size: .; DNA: TGTGCCTGGAGTGTACAGGGAGCCGGGGAGCTGTTTTTT; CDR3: CAWSVQGAGELFF
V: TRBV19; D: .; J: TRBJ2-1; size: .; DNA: TGTGCCAGTACCCTAGGGGGGTCGAATGAGCAGTTCTTC; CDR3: CASTLGGSNEQFF
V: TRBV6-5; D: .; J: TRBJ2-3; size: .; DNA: TGTGCCAGCGGAGGCCAGCCCACAGATACGCAGTATTTT; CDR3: CASGGQPTDTQYF
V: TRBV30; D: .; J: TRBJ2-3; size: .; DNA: TGTGCCTGGAGTCCGAACGCGAGGGGGGGCCCGGGCACAGATACGCAGTATTTT; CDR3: CAWSPNARGGPGTDTQYF
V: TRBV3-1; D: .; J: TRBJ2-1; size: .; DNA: TGTGCCAGCAGCCCACTCCTAATGAAGACCGCCTACAATGAGCAGTTCTTC; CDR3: CASSPLLMKTAYNEQFF
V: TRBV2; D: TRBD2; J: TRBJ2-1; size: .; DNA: TGTGCCAGCAGTCGCGGGACTAGCGGGGGGGGCGTTCGGTATGAGCAGTTCTTC; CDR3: CASSRGTSGGGVRYEQFF
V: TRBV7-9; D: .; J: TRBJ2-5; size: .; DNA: TGTGCCAGCAGCCCAGCGGAGACCCAGTACTTC; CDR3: CASSPAETQYF
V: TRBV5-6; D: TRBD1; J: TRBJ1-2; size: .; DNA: TGTGCCAGCAGCCTGGGACAGGGGGTCTATGGCTACACCTTC; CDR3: CASSLGQGVYGYTF
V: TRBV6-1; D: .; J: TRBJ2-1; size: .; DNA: TGTGCCAGCAGTCCCCTAGGCGGACTGAGCTCCTACAATGAGCAGTTCTTC; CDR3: CASSPLGGLSSYNEQFF
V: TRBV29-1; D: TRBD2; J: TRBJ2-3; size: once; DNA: TGCAGCGTCGGGGGGACGAACACAGATACGCAGTATTTT; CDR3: CSVGGTNTDTQYF
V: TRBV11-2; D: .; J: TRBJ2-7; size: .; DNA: TGTGCCAGCAGCTTCGGTCGGGGGGCACAACTCTCCTACGAGCAGTACTTC; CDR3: CASSFGRGAQLSYEQYF
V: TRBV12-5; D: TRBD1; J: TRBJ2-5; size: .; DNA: TGTGCTAGTGCCCCGACAGGGGAAGAGACCCAGTACTTC; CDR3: CASAPTGEETQYF
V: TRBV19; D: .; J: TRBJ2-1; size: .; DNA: TGTGCCAGTAGTCCTTCGTGGTCCTACAATGAGCAGTTCTTC; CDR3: CASSPSWSYNEQFF
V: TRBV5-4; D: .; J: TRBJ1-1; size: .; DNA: TGTGCCAGCAGTTCCGGACTGTTGAACACTGAAGCTTTCTTT; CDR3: CASSSGLLNTEAFF
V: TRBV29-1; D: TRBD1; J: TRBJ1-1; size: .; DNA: TGCAGCGTTGACTTGGCAGGGGGTGTAGCTGAAGCTTTCTTT; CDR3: CSVDLAGGVAEAFF
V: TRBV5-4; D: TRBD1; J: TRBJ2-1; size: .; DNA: TGTGCCAGCAGCCGAAACAGGGGACCCTACAATGAGCAGTTCTTC; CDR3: CASSRNRGPYNEQFF
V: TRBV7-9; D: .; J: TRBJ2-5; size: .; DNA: TGTGCCAGCAGCTCCATTTTCCACACACAAGAGACCCAGTACTTC; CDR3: CASSSIFHTQETQYF
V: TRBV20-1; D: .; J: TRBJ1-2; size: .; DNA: TGCAGTGCTACGGGGAAAGAGATGGACTACACCTTC; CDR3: CSATGKEMDYTF
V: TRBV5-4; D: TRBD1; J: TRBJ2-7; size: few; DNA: TGTGCCAGCAGCTGGGGGACAGCCTACGAGCAGTACTTC; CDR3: CASSWGTAYEQYF